A single T cell receptor (beta chain) is shown here with its context. Its target is not known. This sample was taken from a study of T cell responses to AZD1222 COVID-19 vaccine. Across the study: Pooled together were second doses at about 4 or about 12 weeks.

Here immunoSEQ multiplex PCR was the method, and the copy in TCRdb shows in-frame clones only, minus some. The data contain around 88,000 clones, less than 90% of them singletons. Study results and limitations: Within unmutated variant regions lay the reported targets of nearly half of spike-specific TCRs. A rise in Spike-specific TCR breadth and depth followed two AZD1222 doses.

CDR1 and CDR2 (germline): GTSNPN, SVGIG (reference sequence). This CDR3 comprises 14 residues. The V and J ends lost 0 bases and 2 bases, in that order; junction bases with no gene match: 3. The material was peripheral blood, obtained on day 0 of AZD1222 vaccination. The chain combines TRBV30 with TRBJ2-7; 8 bases fit TRBD2. This sequence was found in an adult in good health. The CDR3 DNA reads as TGTGCCTGGAGTGTTACCGGGGGGGCCTACGAGCAGTACTTC. Residues: CAWSVTGGAYEQYF.